These T cell receptor beta chains were read from a single sample in a study of shared clonotypes between healthy human individuals. The protocol was immunoSEQ multiplex PCR, while the TCRdb copy is restricted to in-frame clones and leaves out a portion. Of more than 2 million clones in the sample, about 95% were seen once. Sequencing was performed on naive CD8+ T cells sorted from blood. The origin of the receptors is a man aged 18 to 35 in good health. Both conserved end residues are part of each CDR3. The D gene is left open where the match is weak. Where a row states a size, it is once, few, many or the class of an expanded clone; other rows omit it.

>TRBD1|TRBJ1-1|once|TRBV7-6
TGTGCCAGCAGCTTACCGAGACAGGGAACGAACACTGAAGCTTTCTTT
CASSLPRQGTNTEAFF
>TRBD1|TRBJ2-3|-|TRBV7-7
TGTGCTAGCATCAGAAACAGGGGCCTAGCCTCTGATACGCAGTATTTT
CASIRNRGLASDTQYF
>TRBD2|TRBJ2-1|-|TRBV15
TGTGCCACCTCACGGGAGGCCTACAATGAGCAGTTCTTC
CATSREAYNEQFF
>TRBD2|TRBJ2-7|-|TRBV13
TGTGCCAGCAGCCTAGCGGGGGGCTACTACGAGCAGTACTTC
CASSLAGGYYEQYF
>TRBD1|TRBJ2-7|-|TRBV5-6
TGTGCCAGCAGCTTGTCCCCACAGGGGATCTACGAGCAGTACTTC
CASSLSPQGIYEQYF
>-|TRBJ1-6|-|TRBV28
TGTGCCAGCAGTTTGGGACTTGGCGGAAATTCACCCCTCCACTTT
CASSLGLGGNSPLHF
>TRBD2|TRBJ2-7|-|TRBV30
TGTGCCTGGTACCCGGGACTATTCGGCGAGCAGTACTTC
CAWYPGLFGEQYF
>TRBD2|TRBJ2-7|-|TRBV6-5
TGTGCCAGCAGAACCGAGCGGGAGGACGACTACGAGCAGTACTTC
CASRTEREDDYEQYF
>-|TRBJ1-2|-|TRBV9
TGTGCCAGCACACAACGGGACCAAGAATCATGGGATGGCTACACCTTC
CASTQRDQESWDGYTF
>-|TRBJ2-5|-|TRBV9
TGTGCCAGCAGCGTAGGGTGGACTCAACAAGAGACCCAGTACTTC
CASSVGWTQQETQYF
>-|TRBJ2-5|-|TRBV27
TGTGCCAGCAGTCCTTGGGGGGAGCCGGAGACCCAGTACTTC
CASSPWGEPETQYF
>TRBD1|TRBJ1-1|-|TRBV4-1
TGCGCCAGCAGCCAGGGACAGGGGAACACTGAAGCTTTCTTT
CASSQGQGNTEAFF
>TRBD1|TRBJ1-1|-|TRBV5-1
TGCGCCAGCAGCTTGGAGGAGGGGGCGGAAACTGAAGCTTTCTTT
CASSLEEGAETEAFF
>-|TRBJ1-1|few|TRBV13
TGTGCCAGCAGCTTAAGCCAGAACGGAGCTTTCTTT
CASSLSQNGAFF
>-|TRBJ2-1|-|TRBV11-3
TGTGCCAGCAGCTCCCGGTGGGGCAATGAGCAGTTCTTC
CASSSRWGNEQFF
>-|TRBJ1-2|-|TRBV2
TGTGCCAGCAGTGATCTGGGGACCTATGGCTACACCTTC
CASSDLGTYGYTF
>-|TRBJ2-7|-|TRBV13
TGTGCCAGCAGCCACGGTTCAACCTACGAGCAGTACTTC
CASSHGSTYEQYF